This T cell receptor beta chain was documented in a study of OX40 agonist ivuxolimab in advanced cancers. Broader study findings: Dosing at 0.1 to 3.0 mg/kg was accompanied by clonal expansion of CD4+ and CD8+ blood T cells by week 6.

A word on this clone: Its antigen is not identified.

This table comes from immunoSEQ multiplex PCR, and its TCRdb copy is limited to in-frame clones, with some not included. The data contain about 22,000 clones, 84% of them singletons. Trimming stripped 5 bases from V and 2 bases from J, with 8 bases between. The CDR3 is 13 amino acids. Looked up from germline, CDR1 is LGHNA and CDR2 is YSLEER. The sequence derives from an adult with an advanced solid tumor such as melanoma, head and neck, liver or kidney cancer. The chain recombines TRBV4-3 with TRBJ2-3; no firm D call. Sequenced here: CD4+ or CD8+ T cells sorted from blood, sampled in a trial of the OX40 agonist ivuxolimab. CDR3 coding DNA: TGCGCCAGCAGCGCGGAATCCACAGATACGCAGTATTTT. Encoded protein: CASSAESTDTQYF.